This entry lists 20 T cell receptor beta chains sequenced from one sample in a study of blood T cell repertoires in COVID-19. This table comes from immunoSEQ multiplex PCR, and its TCRdb copy is limited to in-frame clones, with some not included. The sample lists over 80,000 clones, approximately 79% occurring once. Sequenced material: peripheral blood. These receptor sequences come from a man aged 65 to 85 with COVID-19, enrolled during active disease.

The V gene is TRBV5-1, the J gene TRBJ2-7; D is perhaps TRBD2 (6 bases). Trimming removed 4 bases at V and 0 bases at J, with 17 bases between. This CDR3 is 16 amino acids long. CDR1 and CDR2 (germline): SGHRS, YFSETQ. CDR3 in DNA: TGCGCCAGCAGCATCGGAGGGGCGCTACTCTCCTACGAGCAGTACTTC. Amino acid sequence: CASSIGGALLSYEQYF.

J is TRBJ1-1 and V is TRBV15; no clear D. Germline CDR1 LNHNV, CDR2 YYDKDF (reference sequence). V lost 1 base, J lost 5 bases, and 5 bases lay in between. CDR3 size: 12 residues. CDR3 in DNA: TGTGCCACCAGCAGAGCGGAGACTGAAGCTTTCTTT. It codes for CATSRAETEAFF.

A few counts support this clone. The CDR3 loop reads CASSPSHGRAGYGYTF. The CDR3 region has the DNA TGTGCCAGCAGCCCCTCTCACGGCAGGGCTGGGTATGGCTACACCTTC. The gene calls are TRBV9 and TRBJ1-2; D may be TRBD1 (5 bases). This CDR3 contains 16 residues. CDR1 SGDLS and CDR2 YYNGEE come from the germline V gene. V lost 4 bases and J 5 bases, leaving 21 bases between the germline ends. Based on the CDR3 plus reference TRBV9 and TRBJ1-2, the full variable domain is DSGVTQTPKHLITATGQRVTLRCSPRSGDLSVYWYQQSLDQGLQFLIQYYNGEERAKGNILERFSAQQFPDLHSELNLSSLELGDSALYFCASSPSHGRAGYGYTFGSGTRLTVV.

The V and J genes are TRBV6-2 or TRBV6-3 and TRBJ1-6, with 9 nucleotides matching TRBD1. Per the germline V gene, CDR1 is MNHEY and CDR2 is SVGEGT. J gave up 9 bases and V 0 bases, and 6 bases lay outside the gene matches. The CDR3 covers 16 residues. The CDR3 sequence is CASSYSGQGYGSPLHF. CDR3 nucleotides: TGTGCCAGCAGTTACTCGGGACAGGGATATGGTTCACCCCTCCACTTT.

The genes are TRBV4-2 and TRBJ2-3; tentative D call: TRBD2 (5 bases). The germline V gene encodes CDR1 LGHNA and CDR2 YNFKEQ. The CDR3 extends over 16 amino acids. V was clipped by 3 bases and J by 0 bases, with 13 bases between them. The CDR3 spells CASSQSGGRSTDTQYF. Written as DNA, the CDR3 is TGTGCCAGCAGCCAGAGCGGAGGTCGTAGCACAGATACGCAGTATTTT.

The rearrangement links TRBV29-1 to TRBJ1-1; TRBD1 matches at 7 bases. This CDR3 has 14 residues. Trimming took 5 bases from V and 3 from J; bases not matched to a gene: 9. Germline CDR1 is SQVTM and CDR2 is ANQGSEA. The CDR3 is CSVFRQGADTEAFF. The CDR3 region has the DNA TGCAGCGTTTTCCGACAGGGAGCGGACACTGAAGCTTTCTTT.

The chain combines TRBV19 with TRBJ2-7; D may be TRBD2 (5 bases). This CDR3 region has 14 residues. V was shortened by 5 bases and J by 1 base, with 12 bases between the two germline ends. Germline V gene lookup returns CDR1 LNHDA and CDR2 SQIVND (reference sequence). The CDR3 DNA is TGTGCCAGTAGTGCACTAGATGAATCCTACGAGCAGTACTTC. It encodes CASSALDESYEQYF.

The chain carries TRBV6-5 and TRBJ2-2, with TRBD1 identical over 7 bases. The length of the CDR3 is 15 residues. Trimming took 0 bases from V and 4 from J; bases not matched to a gene: 2. Germline lookup yields CDR1 MNHEY and CDR2 SVGAGI. The CDR3 sequence is CASSYSGTVTGELFF. The CDR3 nucleotides read TGTGCCAGCAGTTACTCGGGGACAGTCACCGGGGAGCTGTTTTTT.

This clone was detected only a few times. This rearrangement joins TRBV4-3 to TRBJ1-2, with TRBD1 matching over 7 bases. The CDR3 runs to 15 residues. The V segment lost 0 bases and the J segment 5 bases; nucleotides outside the gene matches: 6. Germline V lookup: CDR1 LGHNA, CDR2 YSLEER. As DNA, the CDR3 is TGCGCCAGCAGCCAAGACCGGGACAGTGGATATGGCTACACCTTC. This gives the protein CASSQDRDSGYGYTF.

This clone was picked up a small number of times. CDR3 protein: CASSPRWSLQNNEQFF. The CDR3 DNA is TGTGCCAGCAGCCCAAGATGGAGCTTACAAAACAATGAGCAGTTCTTC. The rearrangement joins TRBV9 to TRBJ2-1, with D hard to call. This CDR3 region has 16 residues. Trimming pared 4 bases from V and 5 bases from J, leaving 19 bases between. The germline gives CDR1 SGDLS, CDR2 YYNGEE. The whole variable domain, remainder taken from reference TRBV9 and TRBJ2-1, is DSGVTQTPKHLITATGQRVTLRCSPRSGDLSVYWYQQSLDQGLQFLIQYYNGEERAKGNILERFSAQQFPDLHSELNLSSLELGDSALYFCASSPRWSLQNNEQFFGPGTRLTVL.

This clone was seen more than once but under ten times. This chain links TRBV29-1 with TRBJ1-1; TRBD1 matches at 9 bases. The CDR3 is 15 amino acids. Germline assignment: CDR1 SQVTM and CDR2 ANQGSEA. The ends lost 3 bases at V and 4 bases at J; junction bases unmatched: 9. CDR3 loop: CSVESRTGVVTEAFF. As DNA, the CDR3 is TGCAGCGTTGAGTCACGGACAGGGGTGGTCACTGAAGCTTTCTTT. Variable domain in full (rest from reference TRBV29-1 and TRBJ1-1): SAVISQKPSRDICQRGTSLTIQCQVDSQVTMMFWYRQQPGQSLTLIATANQGSEATYESGFVIDKFPISRPNLTFSTLTVSNMSPEDSSIYLCSVESRTGVVTEAFFGQGTRLTVV.

This clone was seen only a few times. The gene calls are TRBV6-6 and TRBJ2-7, with D hard to call. CDR3 size: 13 residues. V lost 0 bases, J lost 2 bases, and 5 bases lay in between. Germline lookup yields CDR1 MNHNY and CDR2 SVGAGI (reference sequence). DNA for the CDR3: TGTGCCAGCAGTTACTCGAGGACCTACGAGCAGTACTTC. It codes for CASSYSRTYEQYF.

The chain joins TRBV5-4 to TRBJ2-5; 8 bases line up with TRBD2. The CDR3 loop spans 16 amino acids. With 0 bases clipped from V and 4 bases from J, the junction kept 8 bases outside the gene matches. Per germline, CDR1 SGHNT and CDR2 YYREEE (reference sequence). This chain's CDR3 is CASSLASGSRGETQYF. CDR3 DNA: TGTGCCAGCAGCTTGGCGAGCGGGAGCAGGGGAGAGACCCAGTACTTC.

The rearrangement links TRBV10-3 to TRBJ1-3; 8 bases fit TRBD1. Trimming at V came to 2 bases and at J to 4 bases, leaving 10 bases not matched to a gene. Germline V gene lookup returns CDR1 ENHRY and CDR2 SYGVKD. This CDR3 comprises 17 residues. The CDR3: CAISESLDRVVGNTIYF. The CDR3, as DNA: TGTGCCATCAGTGAGAGTCTGGACAGGGTGGTAGGAAACACCATATATTTT.

The rearrangement links TRBV28 to TRBJ2-3; 10 bases align to TRBD1. The CDR3 is 14 amino acids. V was pared by 5 bases and J by 6 bases, with 5 bases of the junction left unmatched. Germline assignment: CDR1 MDHEN and CDR2 SYDVKM. Here the CDR3 DNA reads TGTGCCAGCAGTCGACAGGGGGCTTACGATACGCAGTATTTT. Translating it yields CASSRQGAYDTQYF. Together with reference TRBV28 and TRBJ2-3, the CDR3 gives the full variable domain: DVKVTQSSRYLVKRTGEKVFLECVQDMDHENMFWYRQDPGLGLRLIYFSYDVKMKEKGDIPEGYSVSREKKERFSLILESASTNQTSMYLCASSRQGAYDTQYFGPGTRLTVL.

To note about this clone: The DNA is omitted, as the CDR3 cannot be located on it reliably, and the CDR3 follows TCRdb's listing. The V call is TRBV7-8, the J call TRBJ1-1. Looked up from germline, CDR1 is SGHVS and CDR2 is FQNEAQ. The CDR3 has 14 amino acids, counting both end residues. The CDR3 loop reads CASSLWGQGAGGLF.

There are a few counts of this clone. The rearrangement links TRBV6-5 to TRBJ1-1; the match to TRBD1 covers 7 bases. The CDR3 consists of 15 residues. V dropped 7 bases and J dropped 1; count of bases not matched to a gene: 9. Germline CDR1 reads MNHEY; CDR2 reads SVGAGI. The CDR3 loop is CASIWDSGRNTEAFF. The CDR3 DNA follows: TGTGCCAGCATTTGGGACAGCGGGCGGAACACTGAAGCTTTCTTT.

This clone was observed a handful of times. The chain uses TRBV5-1 and TRBJ1-4; maybe TRBD1 (6 bases). V lost 6 bases, J lost 4 bases, and 19 bases lay in between. Per germline, CDR1 SGHRS and CDR2 YFSETQ. CDR3 size: 16 residues. CDR3 amino acids: CASTPRGTGGNEKLFF. Written as DNA, the CDR3 is TGCGCCAGCACCCCAAGGGGGACCGGAGGTAATGAAAAACTGTTTTTT.

The chain has TRBV5-1 and TRBJ2-1; TRBD1 agrees at 7 bases. Germline trimming cut 2 bases from V and 5 bases from J; bases unmatched to any gene: 7. CDR1 and CDR2 (germline): SGHRS, YFSETQ. The CDR3 contains 15 residues. The CDR3 is CASSFTGAADNEQFF. The CDR3 DNA reads as TGCGCCAGCAGCTTTACAGGGGCGGCCGACAATGAGCAGTTCTTC.

The V and J genes are TRBV29-1 and TRBJ2-7; 8 nucleotides agree with TRBD1. The V and J ends lost 7 bases and 0 bases, in that order; junction bases with no gene match: 8. Germline assignment: CDR1 SQVTM and CDR2 ANQGSEA. This CDR3 region has 14 residues. CDR3 sequence (DNA): TGCAGCGGGGGCTCAGGGGGCCACTCCTACGAGCAGTACTTC. Its translation is CSGGSGGHSYEQYF.